This TCR beta chain was sequenced in a study of cytomegalovirus exposure and HLA in healthy donors. Study conclusions and caveats: Clonal expansion, a later analysis showed, was greater in HLA-associated TCR beta chains than in equally common others.

Vbeta (60) and Jbeta (13) primers were used in the PCR. The data were produced by immunoSEQ multiplex PCR, yet TCRdb's version contains in-frame clones alone and is incomplete. The sample records some 120,000 clones, approximately 80% being singletons. Worth noting for this clone: No antigen is known for it.

CDR3 length: 15 residues. Germline values: CDR1 LNHDA, CDR2 SQIVND (reference sequence). The V segment lost 3 bases and the J segment 4 bases; nucleotides outside the gene matches: 7. The sample was PBMCs. The source of this sequence is a young man in good health and CMV-seronegative. The chain combines TRBV19 with TRBJ2-3; the match to TRBD2 covers 7 bases. CDR3 amino acids: CASSISGAVSDTQYF. The CDR3, as DNA: TGTGCCAGTAGTATCAGCGGGGCCGTTTCAGATACGCAGTATTTT.